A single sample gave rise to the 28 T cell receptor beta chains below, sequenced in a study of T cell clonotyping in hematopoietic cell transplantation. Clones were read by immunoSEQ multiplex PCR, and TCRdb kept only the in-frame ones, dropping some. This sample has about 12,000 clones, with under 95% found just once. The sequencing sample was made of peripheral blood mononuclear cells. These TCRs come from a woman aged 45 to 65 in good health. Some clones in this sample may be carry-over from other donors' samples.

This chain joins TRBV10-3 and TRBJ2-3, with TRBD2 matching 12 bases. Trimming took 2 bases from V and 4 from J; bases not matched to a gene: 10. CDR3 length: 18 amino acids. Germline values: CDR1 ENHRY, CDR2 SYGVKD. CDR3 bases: TGTGCCATCAGTGAGATTTCTAGCGGGGGGGCCGGGTCAGATACGCAGTATTTT. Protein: CAISEISSGGAGSDTQYF.

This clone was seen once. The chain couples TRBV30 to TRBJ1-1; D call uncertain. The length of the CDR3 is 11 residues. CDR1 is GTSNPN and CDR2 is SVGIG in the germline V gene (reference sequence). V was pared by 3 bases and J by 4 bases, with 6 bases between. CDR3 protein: CAWRTVTEAFF. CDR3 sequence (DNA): TGTGCCTGGAGAACAGTCACTGAAGCTTTCTTT. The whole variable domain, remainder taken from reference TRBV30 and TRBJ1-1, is SQTIHQWPATLVQPVGSPLSLECTVEGTSNPNLYWYRQAAGRGLQLLFYSVGIGQISSEVPQNLSASRPQDRQFILSSKKLLLSDSGFYLCAWRTVTEAFFGQGTRLTVV.

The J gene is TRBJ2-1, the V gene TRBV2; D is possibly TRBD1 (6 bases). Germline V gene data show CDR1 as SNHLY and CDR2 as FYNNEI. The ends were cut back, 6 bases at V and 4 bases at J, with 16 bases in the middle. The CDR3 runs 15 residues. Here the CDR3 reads CASSGNRETYNEQFF. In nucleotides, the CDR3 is TGTGCCAGCAGCGGGAACAGGGAGACGTACAATGAGCAGTTCTTC.

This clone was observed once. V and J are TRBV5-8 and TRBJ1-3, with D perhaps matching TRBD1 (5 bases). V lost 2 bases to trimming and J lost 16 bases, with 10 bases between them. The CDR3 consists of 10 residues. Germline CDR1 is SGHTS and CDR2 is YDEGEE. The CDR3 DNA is TGTGCCAGCAGCTTACGGGGCCATTATTTT. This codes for CASSLRGHYF.

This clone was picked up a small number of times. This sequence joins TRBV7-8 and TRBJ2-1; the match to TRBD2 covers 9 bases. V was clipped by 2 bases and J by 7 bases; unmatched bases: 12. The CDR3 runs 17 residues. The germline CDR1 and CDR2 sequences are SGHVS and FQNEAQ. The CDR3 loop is CASSLTVWTSEGNEQFF. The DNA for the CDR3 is TGTGCCAGCAGCTTAACCGTTTGGACTAGCGAAGGGAATGAGCAGTTCTTC.

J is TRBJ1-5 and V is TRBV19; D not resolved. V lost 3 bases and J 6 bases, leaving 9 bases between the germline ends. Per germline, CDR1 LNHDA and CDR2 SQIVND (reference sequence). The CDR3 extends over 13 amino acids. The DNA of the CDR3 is TGTGCCAGTAGTATGGGCAGGACTCAGCCCCAGCATTTT. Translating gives CASSMGRTQPQHF.

The CDR3, as DNA: TGTGCCAGCAGAAGACAGGGGTTCAAGAGTACTGAAGCTTTCTTT. As protein: CASRRQGFKSTEAFF. The V gene is TRBV7-8, the J gene TRBJ1-1; the match to TRBD1 covers 8 bases. The CDR3 runs to 15 residues. CDR1 and CDR2 from the germline V gene are SGHVS and FQNEAQ. V gave up 6 bases and J gave up 5 bases; unmatched junction bases: 11.

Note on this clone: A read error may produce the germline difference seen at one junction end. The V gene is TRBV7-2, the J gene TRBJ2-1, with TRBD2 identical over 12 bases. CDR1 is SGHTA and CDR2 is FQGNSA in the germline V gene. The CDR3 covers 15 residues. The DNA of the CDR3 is TGTGCCAGCAGCTTAGTAGGGACTAGCGGGCCCCCGCTCGTCTTC. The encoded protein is CASSLVGTSGPPLVF.

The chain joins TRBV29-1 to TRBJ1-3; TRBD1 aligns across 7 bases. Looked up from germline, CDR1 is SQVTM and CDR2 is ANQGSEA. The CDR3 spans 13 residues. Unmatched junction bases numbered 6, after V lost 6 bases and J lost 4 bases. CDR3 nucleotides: TGCAGCGTGCGATACAGGGGAGGAAACACCATATATTTT. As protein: CSVRYRGGNTIYF.

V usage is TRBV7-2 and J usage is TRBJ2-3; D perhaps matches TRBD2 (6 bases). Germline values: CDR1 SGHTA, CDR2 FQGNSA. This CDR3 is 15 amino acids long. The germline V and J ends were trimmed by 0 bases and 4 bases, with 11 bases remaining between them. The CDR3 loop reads CASSLAGGRADTQYF. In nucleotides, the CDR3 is TGTGCCAGCAGCTTAGCGGGGGGTCGGGCAGATACGCAGTATTTT. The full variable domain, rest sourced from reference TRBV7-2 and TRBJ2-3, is GAGVSQSPSNKVTEKGKDVELRCDPISGHTALYWYRQSLGQGLEFLIYFQGNSAPDKSGLPSDRFSAERTGGSVSTLTIQRTQQEDSAVYLCASSLAGGRADTQYFGPGTRLTVL.

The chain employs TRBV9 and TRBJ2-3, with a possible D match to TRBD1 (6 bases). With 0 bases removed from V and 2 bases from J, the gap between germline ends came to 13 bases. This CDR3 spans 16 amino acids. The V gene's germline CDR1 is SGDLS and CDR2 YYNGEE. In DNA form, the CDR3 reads TGTGCCAGCAGCGTAGTCCCAGGGGCCCCCACAGATACGCAGTATTTT. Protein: CASSVVPGAPTDTQYF.

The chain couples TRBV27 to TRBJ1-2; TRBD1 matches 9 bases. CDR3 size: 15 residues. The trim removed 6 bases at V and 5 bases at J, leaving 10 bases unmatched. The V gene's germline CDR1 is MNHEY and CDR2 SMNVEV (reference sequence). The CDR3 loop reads CASRSRVGTGYGYTF. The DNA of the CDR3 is TGTGCCAGCAGGTCCCGGGTCGGGACAGGGTATGGCTACACCTTC.

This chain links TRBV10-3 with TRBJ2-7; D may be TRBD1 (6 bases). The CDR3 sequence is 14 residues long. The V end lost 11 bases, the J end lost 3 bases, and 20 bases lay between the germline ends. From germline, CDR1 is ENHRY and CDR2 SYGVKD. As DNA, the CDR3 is TGTGCCTCCCAGGGGCCACGAAGTAACTACGAGCAGTACTTC. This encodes CASQGPRSNYEQYF.

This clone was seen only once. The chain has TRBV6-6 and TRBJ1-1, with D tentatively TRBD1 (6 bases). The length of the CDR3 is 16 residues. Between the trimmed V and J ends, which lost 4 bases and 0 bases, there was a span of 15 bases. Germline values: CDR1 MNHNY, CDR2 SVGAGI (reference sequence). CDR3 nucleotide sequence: TGTGCCAGCAGTTCAACCCTTCAGGGGATGAACACTGAAGCTTTCTTT. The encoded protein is CASSSTLQGMNTEAFF.

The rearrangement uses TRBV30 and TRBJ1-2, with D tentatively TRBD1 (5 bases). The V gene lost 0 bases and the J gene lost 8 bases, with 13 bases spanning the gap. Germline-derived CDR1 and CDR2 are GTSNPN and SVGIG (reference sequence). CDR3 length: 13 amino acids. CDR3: CAWSVQFRDGYTF. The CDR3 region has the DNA TGTGCCTGGAGTGTACAGTTTAGGGACGGCTACACCTTC.

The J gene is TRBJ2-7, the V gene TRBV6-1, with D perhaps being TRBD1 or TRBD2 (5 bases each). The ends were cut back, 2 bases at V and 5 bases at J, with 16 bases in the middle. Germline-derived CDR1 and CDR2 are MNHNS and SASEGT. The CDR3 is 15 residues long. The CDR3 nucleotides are TGTGCCAGCAGTGAATTTAAGGGGTCGGGGAACGAGCAGTACTTC. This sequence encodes CASSEFKGSGNEQYF.

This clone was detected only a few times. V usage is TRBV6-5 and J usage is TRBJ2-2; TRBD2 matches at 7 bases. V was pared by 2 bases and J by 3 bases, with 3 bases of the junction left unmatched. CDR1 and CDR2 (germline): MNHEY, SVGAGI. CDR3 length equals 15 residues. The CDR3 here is CASSYHAGDTGELFF. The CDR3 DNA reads TGTGCCAGCAGTTACCACGCGGGGGACACCGGGGAGCTGTTTTTT.

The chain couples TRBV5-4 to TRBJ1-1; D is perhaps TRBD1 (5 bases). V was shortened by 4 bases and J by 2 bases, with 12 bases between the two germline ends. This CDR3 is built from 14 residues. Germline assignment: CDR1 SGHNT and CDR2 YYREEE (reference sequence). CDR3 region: CASSGKGLNTEAFF. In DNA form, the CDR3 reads TGTGCCAGCAGCGGGAAGGGGCTAAACACTGAAGCTTTCTTT.

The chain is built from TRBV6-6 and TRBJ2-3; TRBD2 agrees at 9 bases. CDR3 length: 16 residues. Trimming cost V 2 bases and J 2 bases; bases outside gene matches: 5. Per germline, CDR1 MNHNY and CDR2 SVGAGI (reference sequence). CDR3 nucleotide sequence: TGTGCCAGCAGTTACCAGCGGGGGGAGAACACAGATACGCAGTATTTT. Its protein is CASSYQRGENTDTQYF.

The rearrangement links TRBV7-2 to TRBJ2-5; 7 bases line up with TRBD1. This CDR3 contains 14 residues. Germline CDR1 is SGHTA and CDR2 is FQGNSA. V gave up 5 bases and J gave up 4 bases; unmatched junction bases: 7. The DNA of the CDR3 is TGTGCCAGCAGCCCCCTACCAGGGGGAGAGACCCAGTACTTC. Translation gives CASSPLPGGETQYF. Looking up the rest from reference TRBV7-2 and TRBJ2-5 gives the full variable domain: GAGVSQSPSNKVTEKGKDVELRCDPISGHTALYWYRQSLGQGLEFLIYFQGNSAPDKSGLPSDRFSAERTGGSVSTLTIQRTQQEDSAVYLCASSPLPGGETQYFGPGTRLLVL.

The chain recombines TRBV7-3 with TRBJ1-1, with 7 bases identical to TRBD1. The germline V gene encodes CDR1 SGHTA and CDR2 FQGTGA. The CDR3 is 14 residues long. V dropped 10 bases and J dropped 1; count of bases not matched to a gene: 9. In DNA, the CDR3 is TGTGCCACCAAACTGACAGGGACGAACACTGAAGCTTTCTTT. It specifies CATKLTGTNTEAFF.

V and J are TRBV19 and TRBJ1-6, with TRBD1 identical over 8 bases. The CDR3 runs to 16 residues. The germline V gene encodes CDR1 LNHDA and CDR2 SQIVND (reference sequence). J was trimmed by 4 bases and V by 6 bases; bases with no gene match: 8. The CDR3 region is CASSPTDRGYNSPLHF. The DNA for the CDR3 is TGTGCCAGTAGCCCCACCGACAGGGGATATAATTCACCCCTCCACTTT.

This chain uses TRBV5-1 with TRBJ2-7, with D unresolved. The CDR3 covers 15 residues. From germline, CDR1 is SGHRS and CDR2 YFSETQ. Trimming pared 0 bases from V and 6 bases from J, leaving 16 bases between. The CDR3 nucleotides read TGCGCCAGCAGCTTGGAAATTGGAGTGGGGTCCGAGCAGTACTTC. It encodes CASSLEIGVGSEQYF.

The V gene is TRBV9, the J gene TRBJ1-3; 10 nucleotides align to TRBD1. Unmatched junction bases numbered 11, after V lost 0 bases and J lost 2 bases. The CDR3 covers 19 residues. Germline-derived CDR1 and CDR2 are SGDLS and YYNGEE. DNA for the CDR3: TGTGCCAGCAGCGTAGAGAGCGGACAGGGGGGCCTCGCTGGAAACACCATATATTTT. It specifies CASSVESGQGGLAGNTIYF.

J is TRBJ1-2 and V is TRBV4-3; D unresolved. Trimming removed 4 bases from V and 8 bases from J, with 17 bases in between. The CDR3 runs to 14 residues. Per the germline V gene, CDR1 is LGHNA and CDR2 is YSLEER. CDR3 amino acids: CASSPDSSLVGYTF. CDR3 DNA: TGCGCCAGCAGCCCGGACTCCAGCCTTGTAGGCTACACCTTC.

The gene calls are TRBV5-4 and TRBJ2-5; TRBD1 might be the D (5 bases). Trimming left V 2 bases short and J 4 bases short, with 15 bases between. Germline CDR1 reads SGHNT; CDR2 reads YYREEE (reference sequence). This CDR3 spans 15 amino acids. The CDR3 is CASSFLTGRGETQYF. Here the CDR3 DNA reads TGTGCCAGCAGCTTCCTTACGGGTAGGGGAGAGACCCAGTACTTC. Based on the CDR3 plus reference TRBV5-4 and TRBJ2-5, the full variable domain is ETGVTQSPTHLIKTRGQQVTLRCSSQSGHNTVSWYQQALGQGPQFIFQYYREEENGRGNFPPRFSGLQFPNYSSELNVNALELDDSALYLCASSFLTGRGETQYFGPGTRLLVL.

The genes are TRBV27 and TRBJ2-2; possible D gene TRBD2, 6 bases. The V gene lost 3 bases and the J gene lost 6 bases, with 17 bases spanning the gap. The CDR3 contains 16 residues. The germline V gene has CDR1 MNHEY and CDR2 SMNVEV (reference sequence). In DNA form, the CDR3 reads TGTGCCAGCAGTTTGTTAGGGTCTAGCGCGGCCGGGGAGCTGTTTTTT. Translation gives CASSLLGSSAAGELFF.

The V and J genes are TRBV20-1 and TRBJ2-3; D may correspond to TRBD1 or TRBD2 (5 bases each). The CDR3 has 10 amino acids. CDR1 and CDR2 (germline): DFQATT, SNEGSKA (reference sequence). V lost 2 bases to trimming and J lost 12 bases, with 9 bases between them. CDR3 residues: CSARRDHQYF. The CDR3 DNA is TGCAGTGCTAGACGGGACCACCAGTATTTT.